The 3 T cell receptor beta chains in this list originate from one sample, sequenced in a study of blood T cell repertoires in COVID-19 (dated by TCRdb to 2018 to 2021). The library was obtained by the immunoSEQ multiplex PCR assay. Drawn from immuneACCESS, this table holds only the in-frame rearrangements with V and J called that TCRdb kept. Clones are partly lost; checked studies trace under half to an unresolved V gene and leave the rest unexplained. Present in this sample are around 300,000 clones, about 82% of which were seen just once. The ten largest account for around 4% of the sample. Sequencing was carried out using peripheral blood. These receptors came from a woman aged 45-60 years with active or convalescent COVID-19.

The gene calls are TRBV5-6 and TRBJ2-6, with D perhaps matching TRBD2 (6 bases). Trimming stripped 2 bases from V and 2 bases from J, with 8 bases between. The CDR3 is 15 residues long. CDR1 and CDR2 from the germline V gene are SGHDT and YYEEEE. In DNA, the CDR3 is TGTGCCAGCAGCTTTAGGAGGGCTGGGGCCAACGTCCTGACTTTC. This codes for CASSFRRAGANVLTF.

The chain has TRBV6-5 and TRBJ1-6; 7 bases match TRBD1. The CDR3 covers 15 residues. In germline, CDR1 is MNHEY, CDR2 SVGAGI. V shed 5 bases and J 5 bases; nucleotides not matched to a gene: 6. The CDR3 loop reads CASSLRGVNNSPLHF. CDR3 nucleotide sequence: TGTGCCAGCAGTCTCAGGGGGGTTAATAATTCACCCCTCCACTTT.

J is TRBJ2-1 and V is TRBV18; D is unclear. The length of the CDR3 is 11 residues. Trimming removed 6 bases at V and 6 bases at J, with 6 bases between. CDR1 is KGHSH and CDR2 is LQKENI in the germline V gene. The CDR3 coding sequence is TGTGCCAGCTCCCCCCTCAATGAGCAGTTCTTC. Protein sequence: CASSPLNEQFF.